The 12 T cell receptor beta chains reported below all come from one sample, sequenced in a study of cytomegalovirus exposure and HLA in healthy donors. Both 60 Vbeta primers and 13 Jbeta primers went into the PCR. Profiling relied on immunoSEQ multiplex PCR, and the TCRdb table lists in-frame clones only, not all of them. The table includes approximately 73,000 clones, roughly 80% detected once. The sequenced sample was PBMCs. The receptors were gathered from a woman in her forties in good health and CMV-seropositive.

The sample holds a few counts of this clone. The J gene is TRBJ2-3, the V gene TRBV5-8, with 9 bases fitting TRBD2. V gave up 4 bases and J gave up 0 bases; unmatched junction bases: 9. Looked up from germline, CDR1 is SGHTS and CDR2 is YDEGEE. The CDR3 length is 17 residues. CDR3 region: CASSLVASGASTDTQYF. CDR3 DNA: TGTGCCAGCAGCCTGGTGGCTAGCGGGGCGAGCACAGATACGCAGTATTTT.

The chain joins TRBV27 to TRBJ2-7, with 10 positions matching TRBD1. Germline V gene data show CDR1 as MNHEY and CDR2 as SMNVEV (reference sequence). V gave up 1 base and J gave up 3 bases; unmatched junction bases: 9. CDR3 length equals 17 residues. CDR3 region: CASSLLRTGGYSYEQYF. In DNA, the CDR3 is TGTGCCAGCAGTTTATTACGGACAGGGGGGTATAGCTACGAGCAGTACTTC.

The J gene is TRBJ1-1, the V gene TRBV30, with a possible D match to TRBD1 (5 bases). Germline V gene data show CDR1 as GTSNPN and CDR2 as SVGIG (reference sequence). The CDR3 contains 12 residues. Trimming took 5 bases from V and 3 from J, leaving 10 bases between them. The CDR3 region has the DNA TGTGCCTGGCGGACATCCTACACTGAAGCTTTCTTT. Protein sequence: CAWRTSYTEAFF.

This chain connects TRBV29-1 to TRBJ2-5; 8 bases align to TRBD1. Looked up from germline, CDR1 is SQVTM and CDR2 is ANQGSEA. J lost 0 bases, V lost 5 bases, and 2 bases had no gene match. CDR3 length: 13 residues. The CDR3 spells CSVHRGYQETQYF. CDR3 sequence (DNA): TGCAGCGTTCACAGGGGGTACCAAGAGACCCAGTACTTC. Supplemented by reference TRBV29-1 and TRBJ2-5, the full variable domain reads SAVISQKPSRDICQRGTSLTIQCQVDSQVTMMFWYRQQPGQSLTLIATANQGSEATYESGFVIDKFPISRPNLTFSTLTVSNMSPEDSSIYLCSVHRGYQETQYFGPGTRLLVL.

The genes are TRBV6-4 and TRBJ2-7; D possibly corresponds to TRBD1 (5 bases). CDR3 length: 12 amino acids. Trimming left V 10 bases short and J 2 bases short, with 12 bases between. The germline V gene has CDR1 MRHNA and CDR2 SNTAGT. The CDR3 spells CATETVPYEQYF. The CDR3 DNA reads TGTGCCACCGAGACAGTCCCCTACGAGCAGTACTTC.

The rearrangement uses TRBV6-1 and TRBJ2-7, with 9 bases identical to TRBD1. V shed 4 bases, J shed 5 bases, and the junction held 6 bases outside the gene matches. CDR3 length: 14 amino acids. CDR1 MNHNS and CDR2 SASEGT come from the germline V gene. This chain's CDR3 is CASSVDRGVDEQYF. CDR3 sequence (DNA): TGTGCCAGCAGTGTCGACAGGGGGGTCGACGAGCAGTACTTC.

CDR3 residues: CASSLGSGYGYTF. Here the CDR3 DNA reads TGTGCCAGCAGCTTAGGTTCGGGGTATGGCTACACCTTC. J is TRBJ1-2 and V is TRBV7-9; D ambiguous. V was clipped by 1 base and J by 5 bases, with 8 bases between them. The CDR3 is 13 residues long. Germline loops: CDR1 SEHNR, CDR2 FQNEAQ (reference sequence).

The chain employs TRBV25-1 and TRBJ1-6; 12 bases fit TRBD1. The ends lost 3 bases at V and 7 bases at J; junction bases unmatched: 7. The CDR3 length is 17 residues. The germline V gene encodes CDR1 MGHDK and CDR2 SYGVNS. This chain's CDR3 is CASSDGTGGKRNSPLHF. CDR3 DNA: TGTGCCAGCAGTGACGGGACAGGGGGCAAACGGAATTCACCCCTCCACTTT.

V is TRBV4-1 and J is TRBJ2-5; D call uncertain. Trimming cost V 1 base and J 1 base, with 10 bases left between them. The germline V gene has CDR1 MGHRA and CDR2 YSYEKL. The CDR3 is 15 amino acids. The CDR3 is CASSQAPASQETQYF. CDR3 sequence (DNA): TGCGCCAGCAGCCAAGCCCCAGCTAGCCAAGAGACCCAGTACTTC.

CDR3 amino acids: CSVRTGPNTGELFF. The CDR3 DNA follows: TGCAGCGTACGGACAGGGCCGAACACCGGGGAGCTGTTTTTT. This chain uses TRBV29-1 with TRBJ2-2, with 8 bases identical to TRBD1. Germline values: CDR1 SQVTM, CDR2 ANQGSEA. V dropped 6 bases and J dropped 0; count of bases not matched to a gene: 3. The CDR3 runs to 14 residues.

V gene TRBV27 combines with J gene TRBJ2-7; 9 bases align to TRBD2. Per the germline V gene, CDR1 is MNHEY and CDR2 is SMNVEV (reference sequence). The V gene end was trimmed by 1 base and the J gene end by 5 bases; junction bases not matched to a gene: 9. CDR3 length: 16 amino acids. This CDR3 is CASSLWLAGVRNEQYF. The CDR3 bases are TGTGCCAGCAGTTTATGGTTAGCGGGAGTTAGGAACGAGCAGTACTTC.

This rearrangement joins TRBV6-5 to TRBJ2-1; the match to TRBD1 covers 10 bases. Germline CDR1 and CDR2: MNHEY and SVGAGI. The CDR3 is 13 amino acids. The V gene end was trimmed by 6 bases and the J gene end by 8 bases; junction bases not matched to a gene: 4. In DNA form, the CDR3 reads TGTGCCAGCAGACAGACAGGGGGCCATGAGCAGTTCTTC. It is translated as CASRQTGGHEQFF.